Presented here are 12 T cell receptor beta chains from one specimen sequenced in a study of long-term antiretroviral therapy in people with HIV. Samples were assayed with immunoSEQ v3.0 at survey level. The repertoire was sequenced with immunoSEQ multiplex PCR; TCRdb's copy has only in-frame clones and lacks some. The sample holds tens of thousands of clones, 70% to 90% seen once. The sequencing here drew on unsorted PBMCs, taken 1.3 years after starting antiretroviral therapy. The receptors derive from a man between 60 and 75 years old with HIV.

The chain has TRBV6-1 and TRBJ2-3, with D unclear. Trimming shortened V by 2 bases and J by 5 bases, and 8 bases separated the two germline ends. CDR3 length: 13 amino acids. Looked up from germline, CDR1 is MNHNS and CDR2 is SASEGT. The CDR3 DNA reads as TGTGCCAGCAGTGAAACCAGGAAAGATACGCAGTATTTT. Amino acids: CASSETRKDTQYF.

The V call is TRBV15, the J call TRBJ1-1, with D possibly TRBD1 on 6 matching bases. The CDR3 runs 15 residues. V dropped 0 bases and J dropped 5 bases, with 13 bases sitting between them. Germline CDR1 is LNHNV and CDR2 is YYDKDF (reference sequence). CDR3 amino acids: CATSRDSGGLTEAFF. CDR3 in DNA: TGTGCCACCAGCAGAGATTCTGGGGGGCTGACTGAAGCTTTCTTT.

V usage is TRBV28 and J usage is TRBJ1-4; D gene uncertain. Between the trimmed V and J ends, which lost 6 bases and 5 bases, there was a span of 16 bases. CDR3 length: 15 amino acids. In germline, CDR1 is MDHEN, CDR2 SYDVKM. The CDR3 coding sequence is TGTGCCAGCAGCAACCCAAGCGGAAGCAATGAAAAACTGTTTTTT. Translation gives CASSNPSGSNEKLFF.

The chain couples TRBV6-1 to TRBJ2-5; D not certain. Trimming removed 6 bases at V and 7 bases at J, with 12 bases between. CDR1 and CDR2 from the germline V gene are MNHNS and SASEGT. The CDR3 has 12 residues. The CDR3 DNA is TGTGCCAGCAGCTCCCCCCGAGGGACCCAGTACTTC. Its translation: CASSSPRGTQYF.

By frequency in the sample, this clone is medium-sized. The J gene is TRBJ2-1, the V gene TRBV30, with 8 bases aligning to TRBD2. This CDR3 region has 16 residues. Germline V lookup: CDR1 GTSNPN, CDR2 SVGIG (reference sequence). V was pared by 5 bases and J by 7 bases, with 16 bases of the junction left unmatched. CDR3 in DNA: TGTGCCTGGGACCCATTTGACGGGGGGGCCGCGAATGAGCAGTTCTTC. It encodes CAWDPFDGGAANEQFF.

This clone was counted a single time. V and J are TRBV11-3 and TRBJ2-1, with a possible D match to TRBD1 (5 bases). V was trimmed by 0 bases and J by 4 bases, leaving 10 bases between them. CDR3 size: 15 residues. Looked up from germline, CDR1 is SGHNT and CDR2 is YENEEA. The CDR3 DNA follows: TGTGCCAGCAGCTTAGATGTGGGGCCTTACAATGAGCAGTTCTTC. Its protein is CASSLDVGPYNEQFF.

The chain has TRBV11-3 and TRBJ2-5; 8 bases align to TRBD1. This CDR3 contains 15 residues. The germline V gene encodes CDR1 SGHNT and CDR2 YENEEA. Germline trimming cut 5 bases from V and 0 bases from J; bases unmatched to any gene: 5. The CDR3 spells CASSQGGQDQETQYF. In DNA, the CDR3 is TGTGCCAGCAGCCAAGGGGGACAGGACCAAGAGACCCAGTACTTC.

The chain links TRBV7-2 to TRBJ2-3; D unclear. The germline V and J ends were trimmed by 5 bases and 1 base, with 10 bases remaining between them. The germline gives CDR1 SGHTA, CDR2 FQGNSA. The CDR3 runs to 14 residues. CDR3 loop: CASSQAWRTDTQYF. The CDR3 nucleotides read TGTGCCAGCAGCCAAGCATGGCGCACAGATACGCAGTATTTT.

This sequence joins TRBV5-1 and TRBJ2-1, with D perhaps TRBD1 (5 bases). Germline V CDR1 and CDR2: SGHRS, YFSETQ. Trimming took off 2 bases at V and 8 bases at J, with 17 bases between the two ends. This CDR3 has 15 residues. This chain's CDR3 is CASSFNTGLSDEQFF. In DNA, the CDR3 is TGCGCCAGCAGCTTCAATACAGGATTGAGCGATGAGCAGTTCTTC.

The rearrangement links TRBV29-1 to TRBJ2-7; no firm D call. Trimming took 2 bases from V and 1 from J, leaving 3 bases between them. Per germline, CDR1 SQVTM and CDR2 ANQGSEA. The CDR3 is made up of 11 amino acids. CDR3 sequence (DNA): TGCAGCGTTGAACGATCCTACGAGCAGTACTTC. It specifies CSVERSYEQYF.

The chain links TRBV30 to TRBJ2-1; D uncertain. Trimming stripped 4 bases from V and 9 bases from J, with 10 bases between. CDR1 and CDR2 (germline): GTSNPN, SVGIG (reference sequence). The CDR3 covers 11 residues. CDR3 DNA sequence: TGTGCCTGGATGGGGTGGGGTGAGCAGTTCTTC. Its translation is CAWMGWGEQFF. Full variable domain (remainder filled in from reference TRBV30 and TRBJ2-1): SQTIHQWPATLVQPVGSPLSLECTVEGTSNPNLYWYRQAAGRGLQLLFYSVGIGQISSEVPQNLSASRPQDRQFILSSKKLLLSDSGFYLCAWMGWGEQFFGPGTRLTVL.

This chain uses TRBV7-2 with TRBJ2-7; 7 nucleotides match TRBD1. CDR1 and CDR2 from the germline V gene are SGHTA and FQGNSA. With 5 bases clipped from V and 1 base from J, the junction kept 8 bases outside the gene matches. This CDR3 is 15 amino acids long. CDR3 region: CASSHAGTESYEQYF. The CDR3 DNA reads as TGTGCCAGCAGCCATGCCGGGACAGAGTCCTACGAGCAGTACTTC.